A selection of T cell receptor beta chains follows, all from one sample in a study of long-term antiretroviral therapy in people with HIV. The assay was immunoSEQ multiplex PCR, and TCRdb's table has in-frame clones only and misses some. The profile covers about 18,000 clones, with less than 85% appearing a single time and approximately 15% taken by the ten largest. The sequenced sample was unsorted PBMCs, obtained 0.5 years before starting antiretroviral therapy. The receptors originated from a woman between 45 and 65 years old with HIV. The CDR3 runs from the conserved cysteine through the conserved F or W. Each record gives: D gene, clone size, V gene, J gene, CDR3 protein, CDR3 DNA. D genes are given only for firm matches. Only part of the rows carry a size: once, few, many, or a class if the clone is expanded.

D gene: TRBD1
clone size: NA
V gene: TRBV5-1
J gene: TRBJ2-3
CDR3 protein: CASSSGQGIADTQYF
CDR3 DNA: TGCGCCAGCAGCTCTGGACAGGGCATTGCCGATACGCAGTATTTT

D gene: NA
clone size: NA
V gene: TRBV7-9
J gene: TRBJ2-2
CDR3 protein: CASSLWGYTGELFF
CDR3 DNA: TGTGCCAGCAGCTTGTGGGGTTACACCGGGGAGCTGTTTTTT

D gene: TRBD1
clone size: NA
V gene: TRBV5-4
J gene: TRBJ2-2
CDR3 protein: CASSPGQTTGELFF
CDR3 DNA: TGTGCCAGCAGCCCGGGACAGACCACCGGGGAGCTGTTTTTT

D gene: TRBD1
clone size: NA
V gene: TRBV30
J gene: TRBJ1-2
CDR3 protein: CAWRQGAGDGYTF
CDR3 DNA: TGTGCCTGGAGGCAGGGGGCTGGGGATGGCTACACCTTC

D gene: NA
clone size: NA
V gene: TRBV21-1
J gene: TRBJ2-7
CDR3 protein: CASSFRTGRGEQYF
CDR3 DNA: TGTGCCAGCTCATTCCGAACAGGGAGGGGCGAGCAGTACTTC

D gene: TRBD1
clone size: NA
V gene: TRBV28
J gene: TRBJ1-2
CDR3 protein: CASSLIGTAYGYTF
CDR3 DNA: TGTGCCAGCAGTTTAATAGGGACAGCCTATGGCTACACCTTC

D gene: NA
clone size: NA
V gene: TRBV7-3
J gene: TRBJ2-3
CDR3 protein: CASSRRTLSSTDTQYF
CDR3 DNA: TGTGCCAGCAGCCGCCGGACACTTTCTAGCACAGATACGCAGTATTTT

D gene: NA
clone size: NA
V gene: TRBV19
J gene: TRBJ2-2
CDR3 protein: CASKDSQGQGRTGELFF
CDR3 DNA: TGTGCCAGTAAGGATTCACAGGGACAAGGGAGGACCGGGGAGCTGTTTTTT

D gene: TRBD1
clone size: NA
V gene: TRBV19
J gene: TRBJ1-5
CDR3 protein: CASTPMTGLNQPQHF
CDR3 DNA: TGTGCCAGTACTCCAATGACAGGGCTTAATCAGCCCCAGCATTTT

D gene: NA
clone size: NA
V gene: TRBV5-1
J gene: TRBJ2-2
CDR3 protein: CASNSAGRLNTGELFF
CDR3 DNA: TGCGCCAGCAACTCCGCGGGCCGACTGAACACCGGGGAGCTGTTTTTT

D gene: TRBD1
clone size: NA
V gene: TRBV30
J gene: TRBJ2-1
CDR3 protein: CAWSAYVPLGQSYNEQFF
CDR3 DNA: TGTGCCTGGAGTGCCTATGTTCCTCTGGGACAGTCCTACAATGAGCAGTTCTTC

D gene: NA
clone size: NA
V gene: TRBV9
J gene: TRBJ1-2
CDR3 protein: CASSSSPPGIYGYTF
CDR3 DNA: TGTGCCAGCAGTTCCAGCCCTCCCGGTATCTATGGCTACACCTTC

D gene: NA
clone size: NA
V gene: TRBV25-1
J gene: TRBJ2-5
CDR3 protein: CASSEYVGQETQYF
CDR3 DNA: TGTGCCAGCAGTGAATATGTCGGGCAAGAGACCCAGTACTTC

D gene: TRBD1
clone size: NA
V gene: TRBV5-1
J gene: TRBJ1-6
CDR3 protein: CASRPDRGNSPLHF
CDR3 DNA: TGCGCCAGCAGACCCGACAGGGGGAATTCACCCCTCCACTTT

D gene: NA
clone size: NA
V gene: TRBV7-8
J gene: TRBJ1-3
CDR3 protein: CASSGGTGNTIYF
CDR3 DNA: TGTGCCTCCTCGGGGGGAACTGGAAACACCATATATTTT

D gene: NA
clone size: NA
V gene: TRBV9
J gene: TRBJ1-4
CDR3 protein: CASSAAGGREEKLFF
CDR3 DNA: TGTGCCAGCAGCGCAGCGGGGGGTCGGGAGGAAAAACTGTTTTTT

D gene: TRBD1
clone size: NA
V gene: TRBV4-1
J gene: TRBJ1-1
CDR3 protein: CASSQGQGGDTEAFF
CDR3 DNA: TGCGCCAGCAGCCAAGGACAGGGAGGAGACACTGAAGCTTTCTTT

D gene: TRBD1
clone size: NA
V gene: TRBV18
J gene: TRBJ2-5
CDR3 protein: CASSRDREETQYF
CDR3 DNA: TGTGCCAGCTCACGAGACAGGGAAGAGACCCAGTACTTC

D gene: NA
clone size: NA
V gene: TRBV4-1
J gene: TRBJ1-1
CDR3 protein: CASSQGPRNTEAFF
CDR3 DNA: TGCGCCAGCAGCCAAGGTCCCCGTAACACTGAAGCTTTCTTT

D gene: NA
clone size: NA
V gene: TRBV5-4
J gene: TRBJ1-2
CDR3 protein: CASSLEGYGSGYTF
CDR3 DNA: TGTGCCAGCAGCTTGGAGGGATACGGAAGTGGCTACACCTTC

D gene: NA
clone size: NA
V gene: TRBV25-1
J gene: TRBJ2-5
CDR3 protein: CASSTPEGVWIQETQYF
CDR3 DNA: TGTGCCAGCAGTACACCCGAAGGGGTTTGGATCCAAGAGACCCAGTACTTC

D gene: NA
clone size: few
V gene: TRBV5-1
J gene: TRBJ1-6
CDR3 protein: CASSLGLDSPLHF
CDR3 DNA: TGCGCCAGCTCCCTCGGGCTAGATTCACCCCTCCACTTT

D gene: NA
clone size: NA
V gene: TRBV5-4
J gene: TRBJ2-3
CDR3 protein: CASSLGTGLNTQYF
CDR3 DNA: TGTGCCAGCAGCCTGGGAACAGGGTTGAATACGCAGTATTTT

D gene: NA
clone size: few
V gene: TRBV4-1
J gene: TRBJ1-6
CDR3 protein: CASSQYTDYNSPLHF
CDR3 DNA: TGCGCCAGCAGCCAGTATACAGATTATAATTCACCCCTCCACTTT

D gene: NA
clone size: NA
V gene: TRBV5-8
J gene: TRBJ2-1
CDR3 protein: CASSVSRRGLDEQFF
CDR3 DNA: TGTGCCAGCAGCGTGTCAAGGAGGGGCTTAGATGAGCAGTTCTTC

D gene: TRBD1
clone size: NA
V gene: TRBV5-1
J gene: TRBJ1-5
CDR3 protein: CASSMTGDQPQHF
CDR3 DNA: TGCGCCAGCAGCATGACAGGGGATCAGCCCCAGCATTTT

D gene: NA
clone size: NA
V gene: TRBV5-1
J gene: TRBJ2-2
CDR3 protein: CASSFGGTGELFF
CDR3 DNA: TGCGCCAGCAGCTTTGGGGGTACCGGGGAGCTGTTTTTT

D gene: NA
clone size: NA
V gene: TRBV27
J gene: TRBJ1-5
CDR3 protein: CASSLNRGNNQPQHF
CDR3 DNA: TGTGCCAGCAGTTTGAACAGAGGGAACAATCAGCCCCAGCATTTT

D gene: NA
clone size: few
V gene: TRBV18
J gene: TRBJ1-6
CDR3 protein: CASSPGRDGSPLHF
CDR3 DNA: TGTGCCAGCTCACCAGGAAGGGATGGATCACCCCTCCACTTT

D gene: TRBD1
clone size: NA
V gene: TRBV27
J gene: TRBJ1-2
CDR3 protein: CASSTTGGDIYGYTF
CDR3 DNA: TGTGCCAGCAGTACGACAGGGGGGGATATATATGGCTACACCTTC

D gene: TRBD1
clone size: NA
V gene: TRBV14
J gene: TRBJ1-1
CDR3 protein: CASSLNRGGTEAFF
CDR3 DNA: TGTGCCAGCAGCCTTAACAGGGGAGGTACTGAAGCTTTCTTT

D gene: TRBD1
clone size: NA
V gene: TRBV28
J gene: TRBJ2-7
CDR3 protein: CASSSPGTGSPYEQYF
CDR3 DNA: TGTGCCAGCAGTTCACCGGGGACAGGAAGTCCCTACGAGCAGTACTTC

D gene: NA
clone size: NA
V gene: TRBV7-3
J gene: TRBJ2-2
CDR3 protein: CASSPGSGELFF
CDR3 DNA: TGTGCCAGCAGCCCGGGGTCCGGGGAGCTGTTTTTT

D gene: TRBD1
clone size: NA
V gene: TRBV4-1
J gene: TRBJ1-4
CDR3 protein: CASRPTGTGSREKLFF
CDR3 DNA: TGCGCCAGCAGACCTACCGGGACAGGGAGTAGGGAAAAACTGTTTTTT

D gene: NA
clone size: NA
V gene: TRBV18
J gene: TRBJ2-3
CDR3 protein: CASSPPQGGDATQYF
CDR3 DNA: TGTGCCAGCTCACCACCCCAGGGAGGTGACGCTACGCAGTATTTT

D gene: NA
clone size: NA
V gene: TRBV5-1
J gene: TRBJ2-5
CDR3 protein: CASSGTPGPQETQYF
CDR3 DNA: TGCGCCAGCAGCGGAACCCCCGGGCCCCAAGAGACCCAGTACTTC

D gene: NA
clone size: NA
V gene: TRBV29-1
J gene: TRBJ1-1
CDR3 protein: CSVEEGRQGAFF
CDR3 DNA: TGCAGCGTTGAAGAAGGTAGGCAGGGAGCTTTCTTT

D gene: NA
clone size: few
V gene: TRBV5-4
J gene: TRBJ1-5
CDR3 protein: CASSRAGYNQPQHF
CDR3 DNA: TGTGCCAGCAGCCGGGCGGGTTACAATCAGCCCCAGCATTTT

D gene: NA
clone size: NA
V gene: TRBV19
J gene: TRBJ2-2
CDR3 protein: CATSVVLNTGELFF
CDR3 DNA: TGTGCCACCTCAGTTGTTTTGAACACCGGGGAGCTGTTTTTT

D gene: NA
clone size: once
V gene: TRBV9
J gene: TRBJ2-1
CDR3 protein: CASSVGAGWDNEQFF
CDR3 DNA: TGTGCCAGCAGCGTAGGGGCGGGGTGGGACAATGAGCAGTTCTTC

D gene: NA
clone size: NA
V gene: TRBV11-3
J gene: TRBJ2-2
CDR3 protein: CASSYGWNTGELFF
CDR3 DNA: TGTGCCAGCAGCTATGGGTGGAACACCGGGGAGCTGTTTTTT

D gene: NA
clone size: NA
V gene: TRBV27
J gene: TRBJ2-7
CDR3 protein: CASSFRGGGGYEQYF
CDR3 DNA: TGTGCCAGCAGTTTTAGGGGGGGCGGCGGCTACGAGCAGTACTTC

D gene: NA
clone size: NA
V gene: TRBV6-1
J gene: TRBJ1-3
CDR3 protein: CASSRDFGSGNTIYF
CDR3 DNA: TGTGCCAGCTCCCGGGACTTTGGCTCTGGAAACACCATATATTTT

D gene: NA
clone size: NA
V gene: TRBV28
J gene: TRBJ1-1
CDR3 protein: CASTRTYGNTEAFF
CDR3 DNA: TGTGCCAGCACCCGGACCTACGGGAACACTGAAGCTTTCTTT

D gene: TRBD1
clone size: NA
V gene: TRBV5-1
J gene: TRBJ2-3
CDR3 protein: CASSKKKGAGTDTQYF
CDR3 DNA: TGCGCCAGCAGCAAAAAGAAGGGGGCCGGCACAGATACGCAGTATTTT

D gene: NA
clone size: NA
V gene: TRBV6-1
J gene: TRBJ2-2
CDR3 protein: CASTEQGAGELFF
CDR3 DNA: TGTGCCAGCACTGAACAGGGAGCCGGGGAGCTGTTTTTT

D gene: NA
clone size: NA
V gene: TRBV6-5
J gene: TRBJ2-7
CDR3 protein: CASSYAFRTYEQYF
CDR3 DNA: TGTGCCAGCAGTTATGCGTTCAGGACCTACGAGCAGTACTTC

D gene: NA
clone size: NA
V gene: TRBV15
J gene: TRBJ2-3
CDR3 protein: CATKSNRADTQYF
CDR3 DNA: TGTGCCACCAAGTCCAACAGGGCAGATACGCAGTATTTT